These 20 T cell receptor beta chains were all obtained from the same sample, sequenced in a study of T-cell memory formation after mild COVID-19. TCRdb redid the calling of the 5' RACE reads with MiXCR, one entry per CDR3 protein. The sample lists 190,000 or so distinct CDR3 sequences, around a fifth occurring once. The sequenced sample consisted of PBMCs or a T cell subset sorted from them (not recorded which). All receptors derive from an adult woman who had mild COVID-19 (a few samples of this study predate the infection). Cell type and time point are not known.

The chain has TRBV4-1 and TRBJ2-5; 9 bases match TRBD1. CDR1 is MGHRA and CDR2 is YSYEKL in the germline V gene. The CDR3 consists of 14 residues. V gave up 1 base and J gave up 3 bases; unmatched junction bases: 0. CDR3 coding DNA: TGCGCCAGCAGCCAAGGACAGGGGGAAGAGACCCAGTACTTC. Amino acid sequence: CASSQGQGEETQYF.

This clonotype was counted a few times. This CDR3 is CASSLSTRDGLFNEKLFF. The CDR3 DNA follows: TGTGCCAGCAGCCTAAGTACCCGGGACGGTCTATTTAATGAAAAACTGTTTTTT. The rearrangement links TRBV7-9 to TRBJ1-4, with D perhaps TRBD1 (5 bases). V gave up 5 bases and J gave up 4 bases, with 23 bases separating them. The CDR3 is 18 amino acids. CDR1 and CDR2 (germline): SEHNR, FQNEAQ (reference sequence).

This clonotype has more than one count but fewer than ten. This chain joins TRBV27 and TRBJ2-7; a weak D match, TRBD2 (6 bases). This CDR3 is built from 16 residues. Germline assignment: CDR1 MNHEY and CDR2 SMNVEV (reference sequence). Trimming removed 5 bases from V and 0 bases from J, with 17 bases in between. The chain's CDR3 is CASSPFMGTGSYEQYF. The CDR3 DNA reads TGTGCCAGCAGTCCATTTATGGGGACTGGCTCCTACGAGCAGTACTTC.

This chain connects TRBV9 to TRBJ1-2; D possibly corresponds to TRBD1 (5 bases). V was shortened by 3 bases and J by 7 bases, with 16 bases between the two germline ends. Germline assignment: CDR1 SGDLS and CDR2 YYNGEE. CDR3 length equals 14 residues. Here the CDR3 DNA reads TGTGCCAGCAGCGAATCGGCAGGGACGTCTGGCTACACCTTC. Protein: CASSESAGTSGYTF.

The genes are TRBV6-5 and TRBJ1-1; weak D call: TRBD1 (5 bases). V was shortened by 2 bases and J by 1 base, with 11 bases between the two germline ends. The germline V gene encodes CDR1 MNHEY and CDR2 SVGAGI. This CDR3 has 15 amino acids. Here the CDR3 DNA reads TGTGCCAGCAGTTACGGCGGGACGGCGAACACTGAAGCTTTCTTT. As protein: CASSYGGTANTEAFF.

This clonotype was counted between two and nine times. The chain links TRBV18 to TRBJ2-3; the match to TRBD2 covers 7 bases. The germline gives CDR1 KGHSH, CDR2 LQKENI. The CDR3 runs to 17 residues. Trimming took 4 bases from V and 0 from J; bases not matched to a gene: 10. The CDR3 nucleotides read TGTGCCAGCTCACTTAGCGGGCCACCGTCGAGCACAGATACGCAGTATTTT. Translating it yields CASSLSGPPSSTDTQYF.

A few counts support this clonotype. V is TRBV19 and J is TRBJ2-7; tentatively, D is TRBD2 (6 bases). Trimming removed 3 bases from V and 6 bases from J, with 12 bases in between. Germline CDR1 LNHDA, CDR2 SQIVND (reference sequence). This CDR3 has 13 residues. The CDR3 DNA reads as TGTGCCAGTAGTATCGGGGGAGGAGGCGAGCAGTACTTC. Residues: CASSIGGGGEQYF.

The chain employs TRBV20-1 and TRBJ2-5, with TRBD2 matching over 11 bases. Germline assignment: CDR1 DFQATT and CDR2 SNEGSKA (reference sequence). This CDR3 has 13 amino acids. Unmatched junction bases numbered 5, after V lost 6 bases and J lost 5 bases. DNA of the CDR3: TGCAGTGCCATTAGCGGGGGGGCGGAGACCCAGTACTTC. This translates into CSAISGGAETQYF.

The table lists this clonotype with a few counts. The chain has TRBV7-6 and TRBJ2-5, with 10 bases lining up with TRBD1. CDR1 SGHVS and CDR2 FNYEAQ come from the germline V gene. The CDR3 totals 15 residues. The V segment lost 4 bases and the J segment 3 bases; nucleotides outside the gene matches: 5. CDR3 protein: CASSSIGTGEETQYF. In DNA form, the CDR3 reads TGTGCCAGCAGCTCCATCGGGACAGGGGAAGAGACCCAGTACTTC.

This clonotype appeared a few times. For the CDR3, the DNA is TGTGCCAGCAGCCTGTTGATAGCGGGCTACGAGCAGTACTTC. Protein: CASSLLIAGYEQYF. The chain is built from TRBV5-6 and TRBJ2-7; TRBD2 aligns across 7 bases. Germline assignment: CDR1 SGHDT and CDR2 YYEEEE. CDR3 size: 14 residues. The V and J ends lost 4 bases and 3 bases, in that order; junction bases with no gene match: 7.

The sample holds a few counts of this clonotype. The genes are TRBV20-1 and TRBJ2-1, with 8 bases matching TRBD2. The CDR3 consists of 14 residues. The trim removed 6 bases at V and 3 bases at J, leaving 7 bases unmatched. Germline assignment: CDR1 DFQATT and CDR2 SNEGSKA (reference sequence). DNA for the CDR3: TGCAGTGCCGCTGAGCGGGGGTACTACAATGAGCAGTTCTTC. It codes for CSAAERGYYNEQFF.

In this sample, this clonotype turned up a few times. This chain connects TRBV24-1 to TRBJ1-1; D gene ambiguous. V was cut by 5 bases and J by 11 bases, with 20 bases left in between. Germline V gene data show CDR1 as KGHDR and CDR2 as SFDVKD. The CDR3 extends over 14 amino acids. The CDR3 reads CATSVGQDRIGAFF. The CDR3 DNA sequence: TGTGCCACCAGTGTAGGGCAGGATCGTATAGGCGCTTTCTTT.

This clonotype was detected only a few times. J is TRBJ2-5 and V is TRBV5-1; weak D call: TRBD1 (5 bases). V was cut by 0 bases and J by 2 bases, with 20 bases left in between. The CDR3 sequence is 18 residues long. Germline V gives CDR1 SGHRS, CDR2 YFSETQ. CDR3 sequence reads: CASSLELTLTDTQETQYF. The CDR3 DNA is TGCGCCAGCAGCTTGGAGTTGACCCTGACAGACACACAAGAGACCCAGTACTTC.

The chain combines TRBV7-6 with TRBJ2-7; 7 bases line up with TRBD1. Per the germline V gene, CDR1 is SGHVS and CDR2 is FNYEAQ. The V and J ends lost 5 bases and 5 bases, in that order; junction bases with no gene match: 6. The CDR3 length is 13 residues. The CDR3 spells CASSPTTGNEQYF. The CDR3 region has the DNA TGTGCCAGCAGCCCTACGACAGGGAACGAGCAGTACTTC. The full variable domain, its missing parts supplied by reference TRBV7-6 and TRBJ2-7, is GAGVSQSPRYKVTKRGQDVALRCDPISGHVSLYWYRQALGQGPEFLTYFNYEAQQDKSGLPNDRFSAERPEGSISTLTIQRTEQRDSAMYRCASSPTTGNEQYFGPGTRLTVT.

This sequence joins TRBV6-5 and TRBJ1-2; a possible D gene is TRBD1 (5 bases). Germline CDR1 MNHEY, CDR2 SVGAGI. Trimming removed 0 bases at V and 2 bases at J, with 10 bases between. CDR3 length: 15 residues. CDR3 sequence reads: CASSYSGQSNYGYTF. The CDR3 DNA sequence: TGTGCCAGCAGTTACTCCGGACAATCGAACTATGGCTACACCTTC.

This clonotype was seen a handful of times. V is TRBV30 and J is TRBJ2-7, with D unresolved. Looked up from germline, CDR1 is GTSNPN and CDR2 is SVGIG (reference sequence). This CDR3 has 12 amino acids. The V end lost 2 bases, the J end lost 2 bases, and 7 bases lay between the germline ends. CDR3 loop: CAWSIVPYEQYF. CDR3 sequence (DNA): TGTGCCTGGAGTATAGTTCCCTACGAGCAGTACTTC.

The table lists this clonotype with many counts. The chain combines TRBV7-3 with TRBJ1-1; weak D call: TRBD1 (6 bases). V was clipped by 5 bases and J by 1 base, with 8 bases between them. CDR3 size: 13 residues. CDR1 and CDR2 from the germline V gene are SGHTA and FQGTGA. CDR3 loop: CASSPTGNTEAFF. The DNA for the CDR3 is TGTGCCAGCAGCCCGACAGGGAACACTGAAGCTTTCTTT. Full variable domain (outside the CDR3, taken from reference TRBV7-3 and TRBJ1-1): GAGVSQTPSNKVTEKGKYVELRCDPISGHTALYWYRQSLGQGPEFLIYFQGTGAADDSGLPNDRFFAVRPEGSVSTLKIQRTERGDSAVYLCASSPTGNTEAFFGQGTRLTVV.

This chain joins TRBV9 and TRBJ2-3; D possibly corresponds to TRBD2 (5 bases). From germline, CDR1 is SGDLS and CDR2 YYNGEE. The CDR3 runs to 12 residues. Deletions cut 3 bases from V and 5 bases from J, with 7 bases between. The CDR3 loop is CASSARGDTQYF. The CDR3 bases are TGTGCCAGCAGCGCCCGGGGAGATACGCAGTATTTT.

The chain is built from TRBV7-2 and TRBJ2-1, with D perhaps given as TRBD1 or TRBD2 (5 bases each). This CDR3 is built from 13 residues. Germline V gene lookup returns CDR1 SGHTA and CDR2 FQGNSA. V was clipped by 5 bases and J by 6 bases, with 11 bases between them. DNA for the CDR3: TGTGCCAGCAGCGGTCGGGGACCCAATGAGCAGTTCTTC. It specifies CASSGRGPNEQFF.

The chain couples TRBV12-3 or TRBV12-4 to TRBJ2-3; D is unresolved. Trimming removed 0 bases at V and 2 bases at J, with 3 bases between. CDR3 length: 13 residues. CDR3 in amino acids: CASSLATTDTQYF. The CDR3 nucleotides read TGTGCCAGCAGTTTAGCCACCACAGATACGCAGTATTTT.